The rows below give T cell receptor beta chains drawn from one sample of a study of beta chain features in type 1 diabetes. Profiling relied on immunoSEQ multiplex PCR, and the TCRdb table lists in-frame clones only, not all of them. The sample yields fewer than 200,000 clones, roughly 8% seen once. The sequencing input was central memory CD4+ T cells from blood. The receptors shown here come from a young man in good health. Both conserved end residues are part of each CDR3. Fields, in order: D gene, V gene, clone size, J gene, CDR3 DNA, CDR3 protein. A D gene is named only where the DNA matches it firmly. Clone size is not always given. Where it is, it says once, few, many or a class for expanded clones.

>TRBD1|TRBV28|few|TRBJ2-5
TGTGCCAGCAGTTTGGGACAGCTGGGTCAAGAGACCCAGTACTTC
CASSLGQLGQETQYF
>NA|TRBV5-4|NA|TRBJ1-1
TGTGCCAGCAGCTTGGAGTCCGGGTTGACTGAAGCTTTCTTT
CASSLESGLTEAFF
>NA|TRBV30|few|TRBJ2-3
TGTGCCTGGAGTGCCCTGAGCACAGATACGCAGTATTTT
CAWSALSTDTQYF
>TRBD2|TRBV30|NA|TRBJ2-7
TGTGCCTGGAGTGTACTTGGACTAGCGGGAGGGAGCGAGCAGTACTTC
CAWSVLGLAGGSEQYF
>TRBD2|TRBV29-1|many|TRBJ2-1
TGCAGCGTTGACCTGGCGGGAGGGTTGTACAATGAGCAGTTCTTC
CSVDLAGGLYNEQFF
>NA|TRBV7-9|NA|TRBJ2-1
TGTGCCAGCAGCTCCGGCGGTTGGTCCTACAATGAGCAGTTCTTC
CASSSGGWSYNEQFF
>TRBD1|TRBV7-9|NA|TRBJ1-1
TGTGCCAGCAGTTTCACAGGGGTCCCTGAAGCTTTCTTT
CASSFTGVPEAFF
>TRBD2|TRBV6-5|many|TRBJ2-1
TGTGCCAGCAGTTACGAGTCTAGCGGGAGGTACCATGAGCAGTTCTTC
CASSYESSGRYHEQFF
>NA|TRBV5-4|few|TRBJ2-3
TGTGCCAGCAGCACCAGGGTTGGGGGCGCAGATACGCAGTATTTT
CASSTRVGGADTQYF
>TRBD2|TRBV7-6|NA|TRBJ2-1
TGTGCCAGCAGCTTTTTCAGCGGGAGGTCCTACAATGAGCAGTTCTTC
CASSFFSGRSYNEQFF
>TRBD1|TRBV5-5|NA|TRBJ1-1
TGTGCCAGCAGTTACAGGGGGCGAGGAACTGAAGCTTTCTTT
CASSYRGRGTEAFF
>TRBD1|TRBV5-1|NA|TRBJ2-5
TGCGCCAGCAGCCCCAGTGGGACAGAAGAGACCCAGTACTTC
CASSPSGTEETQYF
>NA|TRBV7-2|few|TRBJ2-1
TGTGCCAGCAGCTTTGGGCGGGGATCCTCCTACAATGAGCAGTTCTTC
CASSFGRGSSYNEQFF
>TRBD2|TRBV5-1|few|TRBJ2-3
TGCGCCAGCAGCCCCGGAAGACTAGCGGGGGGGAGAGATACGCAGTATTTT
CASSPGRLAGGRDTQYF
>TRBD1|TRBV7-9|many|TRBJ1-1
TGTGCCAGCAGTCGAGACAGGGGGATGAACACTGAAGCTTTCTTT
CASSRDRGMNTEAFF
>TRBD1|TRBV7-2|NA|TRBJ1-2
TGTGCCAGCAGCGAAGGGACAGGACCCTATGGCTACACCTTC
CASSEGTGPYGYTF
>NA|TRBV5-1|few|TRBJ1-4
TGCGCCAGCAGCGGGAGAGGGTCGGCTAATGAAAAACTGTTTTTT
CASSGRGSANEKLFF
>NA|TRBV9|many|TRBJ2-7
TGTGCCAGCAGTGGAGATTTGTCCTACGAGCAGTACTTC
CASSGDLSYEQYF
>TRBD1|TRBV27|NA|TRBJ1-1
TGTGCCAGCAGTTTATACCTAGACAGGGGAAACACTGAAGCTTTCTTT
CASSLYLDRGNTEAFF
>TRBD1|TRBV7-8|few|TRBJ1-2
TGTGCCAGCAGCTTAGAGACAGGGGGCTCTGGGGGCTACACCTTC
CASSLETGGSGGYTF
>TRBD2|TRBV27|NA|TRBJ2-3
TGTGCCAGCAGTTCCCGGACTAGCGGGAGGGCTACGCAGTATTTT
CASSSRTSGRATQYF
>NA|TRBV7-9|few|TRBJ1-1
TGTGCCAGCAGCCCGCTGAGGAACACTGAAGCTTTCTTT
CASSPLRNTEAFF
>TRBD1|TRBV19|NA|TRBJ2-6
TGTGCCAGTAGTTCACAGGGGGCACGATCCGGGGCCAACGTCCTGACTTTC
CASSSQGARSGANVLTF
>NA|TRBV9|NA|TRBJ2-5
TGTGCCAGCAGCCCCGGGACAACCAAAGAGACCCAGTACTTC
CASSPGTTKETQYF
>NA|TRBV7-2|NA|TRBJ1-1
TGTGCCAGCAGCTTAGCGGCAACAGGAAACACTGAAGCTTTCTTT
CASSLAATGNTEAFF
>TRBD1|TRBV4-3|NA|TRBJ2-4
TGCGCCAGCAGCCAAGAAGGGGGCCGAAACATTCAGTACTTC
CASSQEGGRNIQYF
>NA|TRBV23-1|many|TRBJ2-1
TGCGCCAGCAGTCGCCGGGGAGCGGAACTTTACAATGAGCAGTTCTTC
CASSRRGAELYNEQFF
>NA|TRBV15|NA|TRBJ2-5
TGTGCCACCAGCAGAGACATACAGGGTTGGAATGCGGAGACCCAGTACTTC
CATSRDIQGWNAETQYF
>NA|TRBV7-3|few|TRBJ2-3
TGTGCCAGCAGCGTCAACCGACAGGGACTCCTTTCCACAGATACGCAGTATTTT
CASSVNRQGLLSTDTQYF
>TRBD1|TRBV4-2|few|TRBJ1-2
TGTGCCAGCAGCCAAGATACGACAGGGGGCACAGTCCACTATGGCTACACCTTC
CASSQDTTGGTVHYGYTF
>NA|TRBV7-2|few|TRBJ2-3
TGTGCCAGCAGCTTAAATCCGCCCGGGACTAGCACAGATACGCAGTATTTT
CASSLNPPGTSTDTQYF
>TRBD2|TRBV7-2|many|TRBJ2-7
TGTGCCAGCAGCTCCGGGGGGGCCTACGAGCAGTACTTC
CASSSGGAYEQYF
>NA|TRBV19|NA|TRBJ2-5
TGTGCCAGTAGTATCCCGGGACTTCAGGAGACCCAGTACTTC
CASSIPGLQETQYF
>NA|TRBV19|NA|TRBJ1-5
TGTGCCAGTAGTCAGGGGAACAGCCCCAGTCAGCCCCAGCATTTT
CASSQGNSPSQPQHF
>TRBD2|TRBV4-1|NA|TRBJ2-4
TGCGCCAGCAGCCAAACCCAAATAGCGGGGTTAGCCAAAAACATTCAGTACTTC
CASSQTQIAGLAKNIQYF
>NA|TRBV6-5|NA|TRBJ2-1
TGTGCCAGCAGTTATCCGAACCAGGGCGATGAGCAGTTCTTC
CASSYPNQGDEQFF
>NA|TRBV5-4|few|TRBJ2-6
TGCGCCAGCAGCCAAGATCACTCCTACTCTGGGGCCAACGTCCTGACTTTC
CASSQDHSYSGANVLTF